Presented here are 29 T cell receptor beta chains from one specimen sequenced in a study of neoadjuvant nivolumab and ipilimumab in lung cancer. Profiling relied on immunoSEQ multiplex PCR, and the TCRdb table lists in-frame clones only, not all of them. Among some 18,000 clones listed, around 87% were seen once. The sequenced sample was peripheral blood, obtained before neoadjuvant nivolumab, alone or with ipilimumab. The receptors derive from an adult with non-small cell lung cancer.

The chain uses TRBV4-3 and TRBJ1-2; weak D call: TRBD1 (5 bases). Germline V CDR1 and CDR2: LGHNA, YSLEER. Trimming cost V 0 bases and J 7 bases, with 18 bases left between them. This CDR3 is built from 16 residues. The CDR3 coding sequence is TGCGCCAGCAGCCAAGAAGTTTCGGCAGGGTATGGTGGCTACACCTTC. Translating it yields CASSQEVSAGYGGYTF.

The CDR3, as DNA: TGTGCCAGCAGCTTGGAACGGAACACTGAAGCTTTCTTT. This translates into CASSLERNTEAFF. J is TRBJ1-1 and V is TRBV5-8; D is unclear. Germline values: CDR1 SGHTS, CDR2 YDEGEE. V shed 0 bases and J shed 1 base, with 4 bases lying between them. The CDR3 extends over 13 amino acids.

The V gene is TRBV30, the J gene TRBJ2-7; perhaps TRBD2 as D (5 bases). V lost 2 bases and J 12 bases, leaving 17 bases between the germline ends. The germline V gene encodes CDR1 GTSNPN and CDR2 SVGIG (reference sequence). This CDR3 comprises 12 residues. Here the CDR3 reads CAWSPVGEELYF. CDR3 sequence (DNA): TGTGCCTGGAGTCCCGTCGGGGAAGAGTTGTACTTC.

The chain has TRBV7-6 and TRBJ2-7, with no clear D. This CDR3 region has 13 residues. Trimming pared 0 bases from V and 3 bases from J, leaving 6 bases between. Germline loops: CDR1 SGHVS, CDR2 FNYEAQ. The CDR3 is CASSLAGDYEQYF. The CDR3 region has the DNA TGTGCCAGCAGCTTAGCCGGAGACTACGAGCAGTACTTC.

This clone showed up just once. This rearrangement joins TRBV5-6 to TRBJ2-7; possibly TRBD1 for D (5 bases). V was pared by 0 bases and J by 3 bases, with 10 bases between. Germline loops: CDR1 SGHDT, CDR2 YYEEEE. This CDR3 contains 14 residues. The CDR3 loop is CASSLGGQFYEQYF. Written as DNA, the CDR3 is TGTGCCAGCAGCTTGGGGGGCCAATTCTACGAGCAGTACTTC.

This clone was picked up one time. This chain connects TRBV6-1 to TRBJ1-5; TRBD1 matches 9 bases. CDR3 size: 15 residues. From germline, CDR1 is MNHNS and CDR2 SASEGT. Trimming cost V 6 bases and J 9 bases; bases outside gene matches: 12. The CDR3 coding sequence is TGTGCCAGCAGCGTGGGACAGGGCGGTTGGTGGCCCCAGCATTTT. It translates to CASSVGQGGWWPQHF.

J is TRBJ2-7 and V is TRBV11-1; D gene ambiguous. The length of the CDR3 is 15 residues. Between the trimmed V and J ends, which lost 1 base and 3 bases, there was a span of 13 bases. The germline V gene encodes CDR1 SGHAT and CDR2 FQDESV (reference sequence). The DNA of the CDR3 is TGTGCCAGCAGCTTAGGGACCAACCCAGACTACGAGCAGTACTTC. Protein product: CASSLGTNPDYEQYF.

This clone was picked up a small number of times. The CDR3 reads CASSLRWEPPIEQYF. CDR3 DNA: TGTGCCAGCAGTTTAAGATGGGAACCCCCAATCGAGCAGTACTTC. V usage is TRBV28 and J usage is TRBJ2-7; D gene ambiguous. Trimming stripped 2 bases from V and 6 bases from J, with 17 bases between. The CDR3 sequence is 15 residues long. The germline V gene encodes CDR1 MDHEN and CDR2 SYDVKM.

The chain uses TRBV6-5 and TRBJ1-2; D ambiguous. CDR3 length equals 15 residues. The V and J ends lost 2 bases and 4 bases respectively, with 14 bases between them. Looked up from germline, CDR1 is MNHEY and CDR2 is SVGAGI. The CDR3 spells CASSYRTTSGYGYTF. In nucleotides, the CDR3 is TGTGCCAGCAGTTACCGGACTACGTCCGGCTATGGCTACACCTTC.

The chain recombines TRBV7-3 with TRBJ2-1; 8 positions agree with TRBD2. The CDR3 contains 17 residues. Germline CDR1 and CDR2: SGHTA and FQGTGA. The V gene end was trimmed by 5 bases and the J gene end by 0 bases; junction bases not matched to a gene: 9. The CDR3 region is CASSPRLARSSYNEQFF. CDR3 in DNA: TGTGCCAGCAGCCCTCGACTAGCGAGGAGCTCCTACAATGAGCAGTTCTTC.

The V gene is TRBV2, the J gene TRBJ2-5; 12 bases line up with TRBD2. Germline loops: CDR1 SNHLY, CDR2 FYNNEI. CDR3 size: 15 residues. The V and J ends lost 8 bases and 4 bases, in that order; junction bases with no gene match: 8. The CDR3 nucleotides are TGTGCCAGCGCTTTCGGACTAGCGGGACTAGAGACCCAGTACTTC. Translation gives CASAFGLAGLETQYF.

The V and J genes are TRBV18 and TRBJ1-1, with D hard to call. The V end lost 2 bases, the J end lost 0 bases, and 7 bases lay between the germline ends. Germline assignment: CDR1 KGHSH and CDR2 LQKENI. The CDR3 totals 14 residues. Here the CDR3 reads CASSPTIMNTEAFF. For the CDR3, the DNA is TGTGCCAGCTCACCAACGATCATGAACACTGAAGCTTTCTTT. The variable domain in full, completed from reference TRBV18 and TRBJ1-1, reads NAGVMQNPRHLVRRRGQEARLRCSPMKGHSHVYWYRQLPEEGLKFMVYLQKENIIDESGMPKERFSAEFPKEGPSILRIQQVVRGDSAAYFCASSPTIMNTEAFFGQGTRLTVV.

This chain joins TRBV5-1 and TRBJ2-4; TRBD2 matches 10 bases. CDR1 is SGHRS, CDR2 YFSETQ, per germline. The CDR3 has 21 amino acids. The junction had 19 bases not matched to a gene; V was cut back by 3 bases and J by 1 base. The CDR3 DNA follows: TGCGCCAGCAGCTCCGAGGCCCTAGCGGGAGAGTTGGCAGTCGCCAAAAACATTCAGTACTTC. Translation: CASSSEALAGELAVAKNIQYF.

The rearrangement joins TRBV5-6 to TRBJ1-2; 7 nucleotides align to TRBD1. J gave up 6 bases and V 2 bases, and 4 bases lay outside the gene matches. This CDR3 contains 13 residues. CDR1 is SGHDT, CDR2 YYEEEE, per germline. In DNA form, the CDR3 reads TGTGCCAGCAGCTTAGGCCAGGGGGATGGCTACACCTTC. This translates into CASSLGQGDGYTF.

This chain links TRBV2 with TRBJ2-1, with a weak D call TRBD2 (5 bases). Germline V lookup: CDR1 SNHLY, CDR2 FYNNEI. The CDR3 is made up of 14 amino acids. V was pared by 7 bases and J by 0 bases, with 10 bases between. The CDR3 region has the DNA TGTGCCAGCAACCTTGGGAGCTCCTACAATGAGCAGTTCTTC. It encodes CASNLGSSYNEQFF. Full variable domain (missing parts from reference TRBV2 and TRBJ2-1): EPEVTQTPSHQVTQMGQEVILRCVPISNHLYFYWYRQILGQKVEFLVSFYNNEISEKSEIFDDQFSVERPDGSNFTLKIRSTKLEDSAMYFCASNLGSSYNEQFFGPGTRLTVL.

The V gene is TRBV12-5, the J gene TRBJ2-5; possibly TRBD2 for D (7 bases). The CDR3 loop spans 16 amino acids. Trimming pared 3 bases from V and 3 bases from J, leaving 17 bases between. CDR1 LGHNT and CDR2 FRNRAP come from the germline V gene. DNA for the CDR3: TGTGCTAGTGGTTTTGGTACCGAGGGGGGGGAAGAGACCCAGTACTTC. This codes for CASGFGTEGGEETQYF.

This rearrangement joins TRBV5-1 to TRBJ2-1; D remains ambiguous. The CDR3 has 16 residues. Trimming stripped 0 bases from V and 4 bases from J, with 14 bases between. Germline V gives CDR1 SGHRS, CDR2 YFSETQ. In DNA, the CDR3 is TGCGCCAGCAGCTTGGCGTCGGGCGGAGAATACAATGAGCAGTTCTTC. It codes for CASSLASGGEYNEQFF.

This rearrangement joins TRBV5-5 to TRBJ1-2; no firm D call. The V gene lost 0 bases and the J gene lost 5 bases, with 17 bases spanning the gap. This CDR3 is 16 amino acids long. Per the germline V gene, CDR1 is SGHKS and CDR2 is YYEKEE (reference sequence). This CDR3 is CASSLGIGFNAYGYTF. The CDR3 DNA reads TGTGCCAGCAGCTTGGGTATAGGTTTTAATGCGTATGGCTACACCTTC.

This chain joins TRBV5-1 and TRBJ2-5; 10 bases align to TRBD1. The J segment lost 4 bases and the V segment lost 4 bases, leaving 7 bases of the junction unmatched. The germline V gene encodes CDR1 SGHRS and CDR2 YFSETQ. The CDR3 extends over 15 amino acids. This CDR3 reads CASSLGQGDLETQYF. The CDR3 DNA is TGCGCCAGCAGCCTAGGACAGGGGGACCTAGAGACCCAGTACTTC.

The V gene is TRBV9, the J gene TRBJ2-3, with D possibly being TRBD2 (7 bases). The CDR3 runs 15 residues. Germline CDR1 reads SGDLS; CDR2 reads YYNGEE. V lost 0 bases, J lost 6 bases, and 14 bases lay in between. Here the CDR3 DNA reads TGTGCCAGCAGCGTAGAGGGGGGGTGGCGGGATACGCAGTATTTT. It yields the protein CASSVEGGWRDTQYF.

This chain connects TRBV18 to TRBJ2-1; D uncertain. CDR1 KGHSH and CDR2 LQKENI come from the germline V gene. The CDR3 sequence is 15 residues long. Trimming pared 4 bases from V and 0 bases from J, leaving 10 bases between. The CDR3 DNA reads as TGTGCCAGCTCACTTTCTAGGAGCTCCTACAATGAGCAGTTCTTC. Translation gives CASSLSRSSYNEQFF.

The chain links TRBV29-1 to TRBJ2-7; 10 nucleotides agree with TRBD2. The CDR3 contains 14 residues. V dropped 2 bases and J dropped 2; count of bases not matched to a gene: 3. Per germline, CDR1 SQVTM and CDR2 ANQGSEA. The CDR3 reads CSVETSGITYEQYF. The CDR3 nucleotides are TGCAGCGTTGAAACTAGCGGGATCACCTACGAGCAGTACTTC.

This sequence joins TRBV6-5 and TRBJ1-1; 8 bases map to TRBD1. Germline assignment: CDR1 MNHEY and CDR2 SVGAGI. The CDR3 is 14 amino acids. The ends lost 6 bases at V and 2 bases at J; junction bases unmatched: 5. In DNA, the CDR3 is TGTGCCAGCAGACCGGCAGGGGGCAACACTGAAGCTTTCTTT. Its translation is CASRPAGGNTEAFF.

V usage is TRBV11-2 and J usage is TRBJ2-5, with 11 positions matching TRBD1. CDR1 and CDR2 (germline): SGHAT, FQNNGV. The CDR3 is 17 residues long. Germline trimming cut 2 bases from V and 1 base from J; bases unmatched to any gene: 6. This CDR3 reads CASSLSGGTGGQETQYF. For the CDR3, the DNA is TGTGCCAGCAGCTTAAGCGGCGGGACAGGGGGCCAAGAGACCCAGTACTTC.

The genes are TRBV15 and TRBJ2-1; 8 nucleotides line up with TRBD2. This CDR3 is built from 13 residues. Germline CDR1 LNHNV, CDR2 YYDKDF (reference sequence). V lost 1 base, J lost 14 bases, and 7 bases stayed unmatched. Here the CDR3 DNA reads TGTGCCACCAGCAGAGGGTGGAGCGGGAGTAAGTTCTTC. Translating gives CATSRGWSGSKFF.

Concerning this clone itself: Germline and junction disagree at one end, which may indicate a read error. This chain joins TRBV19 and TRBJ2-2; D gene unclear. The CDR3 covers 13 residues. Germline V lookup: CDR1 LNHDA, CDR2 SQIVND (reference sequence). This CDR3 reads CASSLDLTGELFF. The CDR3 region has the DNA TGTGCCAGTAGTTTAGACCTCACCGGGGAGCTGTTTTTT.

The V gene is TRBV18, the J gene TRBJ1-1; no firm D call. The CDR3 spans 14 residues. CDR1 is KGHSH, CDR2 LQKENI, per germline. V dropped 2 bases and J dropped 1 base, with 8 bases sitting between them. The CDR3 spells CASSPGVSNTEAFF. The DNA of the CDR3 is TGTGCCAGCTCACCAGGGGTATCGAACACTGAAGCTTTCTTT. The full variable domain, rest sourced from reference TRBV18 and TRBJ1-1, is NAGVMQNPRHLVRRRGQEARLRCSPMKGHSHVYWYRQLPEEGLKFMVYLQKENIIDESGMPKERFSAEFPKEGPSILRIQQVVRGDSAAYFCASSPGVSNTEAFFGQGTRLTVV.

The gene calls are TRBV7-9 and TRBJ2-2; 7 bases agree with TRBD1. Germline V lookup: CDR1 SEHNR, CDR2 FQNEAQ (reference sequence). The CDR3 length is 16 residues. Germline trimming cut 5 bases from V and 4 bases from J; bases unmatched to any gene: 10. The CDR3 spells CASSNDRALGTGELFF. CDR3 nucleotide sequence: TGTGCCAGCAGCAACGACAGGGCTCTTGGCACCGGGGAGCTGTTTTTT.

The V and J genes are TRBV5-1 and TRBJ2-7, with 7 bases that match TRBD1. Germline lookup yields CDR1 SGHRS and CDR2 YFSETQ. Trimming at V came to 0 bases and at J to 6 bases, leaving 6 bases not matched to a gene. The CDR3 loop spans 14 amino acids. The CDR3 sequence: CASSLGQGQREQYF. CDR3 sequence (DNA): TGCGCCAGCAGCTTGGGACAGGGCCAGCGCGAGCAGTACTTC.